The clone carrying this T cell receptor (beta chain) has ten or more counts. A single record per CDR3 protein comes from TCRdb applying MiXCR to the RACE reads. The table has 200,000 to 300,000 distinct CDR3 sequences, approximately 8.6% seen once. This entry comes from a study of human T cells and chemical hapten exposure. Time point given: pre-sensitization, week 0. Treatment: therapeutic diphenylcyclopropenone sensitization with weekly scalp DPC. Alopecia patients, 18 to 70 years old and DPC-suitable, served as donors. There are 18 residues in the CDR3. Trimming removed 2 bases from V and 5 bases from J; junction bases left unmatched: 12. CDR1 SEHNR and CDR2 FQNEAQ come from the germline V gene (reference sequence).

The TCR comes from a woman aged 40 to 50 with alopecia areata. Some clones in this sample may be carry-over from other donors' samples. This chain connects TRBV7-9 to TRBJ2-1; 10 nucleotides agree with TRBD1. The sequencing used whole blood, collected in connection with sensitization to the hapten diphenylcyclopropenone (DPC). Here the CDR3 reads CASSLRWASGQGDNEQFF. The CDR3 nucleotides read TGTGCCAGCAGCTTACGGTGGGCTAGCGGACAGGGGGACAATGAGCAGTTCTTC. Supplemented by reference TRBV7-9 and TRBJ2-1, the full variable domain reads DTGVSQNPRHKITKRGQNVTFRCDPISEHNRLYWYRQTLGQGPEFLTYFQNEAQLEKSRLLSDRFSAERPKGSFSTLEIQRTEQGDSAMYLCASSLRWASGQGDNEQFFGPGTRLTVL.